This TCR beta chain was found in a study of Graves' ophthalmopathy and Graves' hyperthyroidism. Ages of hyperthyroidism patients ran from 18 to 65, and their diagnoses were new, under 2 months' duration. The table lists this clonotype with many counts. Amplifying from RNA transcripts, the study obtained TCR beta CDR3 regions. After a first-round RT-PCR with HTBI primers, a second-round multiplex PCR was run. TCRdb reprocessed the multiplex PCR reads with MiXCR, giving one entry per CDR3 protein. Counted here are a few hundred thousand distinct CDR3 sequences, about 35% occurring once; the ten biggest clones make up about 4.6%. V was pared by 3 bases and J by 2 bases, with 12 bases of the junction left unmatched. CDR3 length: 17 amino acids. Germline V gene data show CDR1 as SGDLS and CDR2 as YYNGEE.

This sequence originates from an adult man with Graves' hyperthyroidism. V and J are TRBV9 and TRBJ2-7, with 9 nucleotides matching TRBD2. Sequencing was done on a sample of peripheral blood or thyroid tissue (not recorded which). The CDR3 protein is CASSEGGGAGGPYEQYF. The CDR3 DNA is TGTGCCAGCAGCGAGGGAGGCGGGGCGGGGGGGCCCTACGAGCAGTACTTC.